A selection of T cell receptor beta chains follows, all from one sample in a study of blood T cell repertoires in COVID-19. Only in-frame clones appear in the TCRdb table, and some are missing; sequencing was by immunoSEQ multiplex PCR. The table shows about 350,000 clones, with 87% occurring only once. Sequencing was performed on PBMCs or T cells enriched from blood (not recorded which). The origin of the receptors is a woman aged 30 to 39 who had recovered from COVID-19. CDR3s include the opening cysteine and the closing phenylalanine or tryptophan. Fields, in order: CDR3 DNA, CDR3 protein, clone size, D gene, V gene, J gene. D genes are given only for firm matches. Size values are once, few and many counts, or a class for expanded clones, and some rows have none.

CDR3 DNA: TGTGCCAGCAGTCGAGCGGGGCACGGTTCGGGAGCCGGGGAGCTGTTTTTT; CDR3 protein: CASSRAGHGSGAGELFF; clone size: -; D gene: TRBD2; V gene: TRBV6-6; J gene: TRBJ2-2
CDR3 DNA: TGTGCCAGCAGCCATGGGACAGGGGGACGCGAGCAGTACTTC; CDR3 protein: CASSHGTGGREQYF; clone size: -; D gene: TRBD1; V gene: TRBV3-1/TRBV3-2; J gene: TRBJ2-7
CDR3 DNA: TGTGCCAGCAGCCAAGAGCGGAATGTTCGACAGGGAGGACCGATGAACTATGGCTACACCTTC; CDR3 protein: CASSQERNVRQGGPMNYGYTF; clone size: -; D gene: TRBD1; V gene: TRBV3-1/TRBV3-2; J gene: TRBJ1-2
CDR3 DNA: TGTGCCAGTACTCCCCCGGACAGCCGGTCTATCTATGGCTACACCTTC; CDR3 protein: CASTPPDSRSIYGYTF; clone size: -; D gene: -; V gene: TRBV19; J gene: TRBJ1-2
CDR3 DNA: TGTGCCAGCAGTATAGAGTTGAGCACAGATACGCAGTATTTT; CDR3 protein: CASSIELSTDTQYF; clone size: few; D gene: -; V gene: TRBV2; J gene: TRBJ2-3
CDR3 DNA: TGTGCCAGCAGCCCGGGGGACTCTGGAAACACCATATATTTT; CDR3 protein: CASSPGDSGNTIYF; clone size: -; D gene: -; V gene: TRBV7-2; J gene: TRBJ1-3
CDR3 DNA: TGTGCCTGGAGGGGATGGCGGGCCATGAACACTGAAGCTTTCTTT; CDR3 protein: CAWRGWRAMNTEAFF; clone size: -; D gene: -; V gene: TRBV30; J gene: TRBJ1-1
CDR3 DNA: TGTGCCAGCAGCTTCTTTGACAGCTACGAGCAGTACTTC; CDR3 protein: CASSFFDSYEQYF; clone size: -; D gene: -; V gene: TRBV7-6; J gene: TRBJ2-7
CDR3 DNA: TGTGCCAGCAGCGTAGCCCCGGGGGGCGGCTATGGCTACACCTTC; CDR3 protein: CASSVAPGGGYGYTF; clone size: -; D gene: -; V gene: TRBV9; J gene: TRBJ1-2
CDR3 DNA: TGTGCCAGCAGTGAGGGCGAAGAGGGAGGAACTGAAGCTTTCTTT; CDR3 protein: CASSEGEEGGTEAFF; clone size: -; D gene: -; V gene: TRBV6-1; J gene: TRBJ1-1